This record looks at one TCR beta chain sequence and its context. The antigen is undetermined. CDR3 and TCR beta VDJ profiling relied on genomic DNA as the template. TCRdb recomputed calls from the reads with MiXCR, one row per CDR3 protein. Here the sample spans hundreds of thousands of distinct CDR3 sequences, 60% to 80% being singletons. The data are from a study of CD8+CD57+ T cells in acquired aplastic anemia. Study results and limitations: Sharing between patients and controls was observed for roughly 29 CD8+ CDR3 sequences.

The CDR3 loop spans 15 amino acids. Trimming shortened V by 1 base and J by 1 base, and 13 bases separated the two germline ends. Looked up from germline, CDR1 is DFQATT and CDR2 is SNEGSKA (reference sequence). The material sequenced was sorted CD4+, CD8+, or CD8+CD57+ T cells (not recorded which) from PBMCs. The chain combines TRBV20-1 with TRBJ1-2; D call uncertain. The sequence came from a human donor in good health, serving as a control. CDR3 in amino acids: CSARAEAIHNYGYTF. CDR3 bases: TGCAGTGCTAGAGCGGAAGCCATCCATAACTATGGCTACACCTTC.